The source of this T cell receptor (beta chain) is a study of blood T cells in healthy people across ages. V lost 7 bases, J lost 2 bases, and 13 bases stayed unmatched. This CDR3 is 15 amino acids long. Germline assignment: CDR1 SQVTM and CDR2 ANQGSEA. A J-beta primer mix and a sample-barcoded 5' primer were used in a second PCR of roughly 7 to 12 cycles. Each CDR3 protein gets one entry after TCRdb re-called the 5' RACE reads with MiXCR. The sample contains approximately 800,000 distinct CDR3 sequences, just under 25% of which appear only once. This clonotype was recorded at least ten times. The data were also submitted as part of a second study, on T cells of mothers and their children. That study reports: The entire RNA extract went into cDNA synthesis at about 1.5 ug per 15 ul.

The chain links TRBV29-1 to TRBJ2-5; 7 positions agree with TRBD1. This TCR came from a boy younger than 18 in good health. The source material was blood. CDR3 in amino acids: CSADRQGGNQETQYF. CDR3 coding DNA: TGCAGCGCAGACCGACAGGGTGGAAATCAAGAGACCCAGTACTTC. The entire variable domain, with the rest obtained from reference TRBV29-1 and TRBJ2-5, is as follows: SAVISQKPSRDICQRGTSLTIQCQVDSQVTMMFWYRQQPGQSLTLIATANQGSEATYESGFVIDKFPISRPNLTFSTLTVSNMSPEDSSIYLCSADRQGGNQETQYFGPGTRLLVL.